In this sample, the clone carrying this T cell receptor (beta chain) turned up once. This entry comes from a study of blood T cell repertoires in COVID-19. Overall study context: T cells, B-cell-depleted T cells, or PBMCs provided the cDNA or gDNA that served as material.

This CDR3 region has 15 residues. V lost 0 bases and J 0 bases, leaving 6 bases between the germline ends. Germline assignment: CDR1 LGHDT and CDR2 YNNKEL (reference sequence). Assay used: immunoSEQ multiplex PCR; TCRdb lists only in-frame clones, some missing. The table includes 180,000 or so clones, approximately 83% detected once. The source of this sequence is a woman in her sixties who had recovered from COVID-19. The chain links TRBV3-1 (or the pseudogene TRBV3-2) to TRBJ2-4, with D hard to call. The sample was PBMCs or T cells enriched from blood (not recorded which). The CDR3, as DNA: TGTGCCAGCAGCCAAGATCTCTTAGCCAAAAACATTCAGTACTTC. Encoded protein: CASSQDLLAKNIQYF.